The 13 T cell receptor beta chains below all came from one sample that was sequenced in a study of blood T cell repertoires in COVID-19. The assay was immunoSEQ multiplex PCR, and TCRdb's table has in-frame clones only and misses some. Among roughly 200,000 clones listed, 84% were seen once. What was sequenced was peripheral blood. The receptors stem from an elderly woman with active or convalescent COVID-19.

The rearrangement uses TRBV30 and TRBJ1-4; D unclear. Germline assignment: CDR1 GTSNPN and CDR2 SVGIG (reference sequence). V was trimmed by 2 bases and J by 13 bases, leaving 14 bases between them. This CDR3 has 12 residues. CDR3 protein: CAWSLQAGRLFF. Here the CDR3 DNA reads TGTGCCTGGAGTCTCCAAGCGGGCCGACTGTTTTTT.

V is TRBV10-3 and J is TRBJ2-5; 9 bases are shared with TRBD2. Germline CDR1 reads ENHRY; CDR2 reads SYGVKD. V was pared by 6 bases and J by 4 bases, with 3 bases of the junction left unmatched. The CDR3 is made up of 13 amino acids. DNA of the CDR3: TGTGCCATCAGGGGACTAGCACGAGAGACCCAGTACTTC. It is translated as CAIRGLARETQYF.

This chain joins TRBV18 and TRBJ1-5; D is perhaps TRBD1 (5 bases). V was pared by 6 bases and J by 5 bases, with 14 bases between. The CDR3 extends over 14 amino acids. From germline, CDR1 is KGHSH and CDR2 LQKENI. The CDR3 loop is CASSTAGGDQPQHF. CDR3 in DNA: TGTGCCAGCTCCACCGCCGGGGGAGATCAGCCCCAGCATTTT.

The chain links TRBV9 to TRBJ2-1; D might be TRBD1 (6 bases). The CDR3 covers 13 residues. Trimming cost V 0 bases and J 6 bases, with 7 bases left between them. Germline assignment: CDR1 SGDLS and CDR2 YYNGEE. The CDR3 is CASSVVTGNEQFF. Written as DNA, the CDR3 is TGTGCCAGCAGCGTAGTGACAGGCAATGAGCAGTTCTTC.

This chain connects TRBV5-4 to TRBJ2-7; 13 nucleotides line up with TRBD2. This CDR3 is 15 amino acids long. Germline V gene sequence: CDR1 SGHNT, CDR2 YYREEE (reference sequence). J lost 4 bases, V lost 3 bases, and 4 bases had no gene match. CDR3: CASSWGTSGDYEQYF. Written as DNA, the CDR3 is TGTGCCAGCAGCTGGGGGACTAGCGGGGATTACGAGCAGTACTTC.

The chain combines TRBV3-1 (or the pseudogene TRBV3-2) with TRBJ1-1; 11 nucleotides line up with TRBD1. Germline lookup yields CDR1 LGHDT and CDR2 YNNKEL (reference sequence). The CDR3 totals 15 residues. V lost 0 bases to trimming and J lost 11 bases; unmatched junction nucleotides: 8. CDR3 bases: TGTGCCAGCAGCCAAGAGGACAGGGGGCCTCAAAGGGCTTTCTTT. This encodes CASSQEDRGPQRAFF.

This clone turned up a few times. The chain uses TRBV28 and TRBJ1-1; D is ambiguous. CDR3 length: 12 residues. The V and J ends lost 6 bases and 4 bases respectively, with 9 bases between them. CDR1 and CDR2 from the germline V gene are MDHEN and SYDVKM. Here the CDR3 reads CASSTTGTEAFF. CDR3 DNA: TGTGCCAGCAGCACCACGGGCACTGAAGCTTTCTTT.

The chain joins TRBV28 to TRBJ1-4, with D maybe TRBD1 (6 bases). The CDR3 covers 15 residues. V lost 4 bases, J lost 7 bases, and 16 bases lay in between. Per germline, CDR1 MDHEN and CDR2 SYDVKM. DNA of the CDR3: TGTGCCAGCAGTTCACAGGGAATGGTCGGTGAAAAACTGTTTTTT. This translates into CASSSQGMVGEKLFF.

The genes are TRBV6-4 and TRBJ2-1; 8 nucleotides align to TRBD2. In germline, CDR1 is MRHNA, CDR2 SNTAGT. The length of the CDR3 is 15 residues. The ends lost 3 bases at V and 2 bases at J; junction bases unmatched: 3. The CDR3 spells CASSEGLVPYNEQFF. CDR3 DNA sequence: TGTGCCAGCAGTGAGGGACTAGTTCCCTACAATGAGCAGTTCTTC.

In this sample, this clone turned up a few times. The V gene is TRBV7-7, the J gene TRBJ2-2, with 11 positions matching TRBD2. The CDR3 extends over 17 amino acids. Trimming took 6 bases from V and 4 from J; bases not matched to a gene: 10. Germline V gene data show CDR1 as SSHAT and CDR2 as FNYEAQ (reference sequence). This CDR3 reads CASSQNPGTSGTGELFF. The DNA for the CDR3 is TGTGCCAGCAGTCAAAACCCTGGGACTAGCGGCACCGGGGAGCTGTTTTTT.

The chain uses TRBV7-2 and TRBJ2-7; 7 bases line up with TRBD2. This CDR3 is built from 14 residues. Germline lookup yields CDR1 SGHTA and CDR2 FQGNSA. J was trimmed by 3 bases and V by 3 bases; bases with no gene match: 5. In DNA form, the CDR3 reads TGTGCCAGCAGCTTCGCGGGAGTGAGCTACGAGCAGTACTTC. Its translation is CASSFAGVSYEQYF.

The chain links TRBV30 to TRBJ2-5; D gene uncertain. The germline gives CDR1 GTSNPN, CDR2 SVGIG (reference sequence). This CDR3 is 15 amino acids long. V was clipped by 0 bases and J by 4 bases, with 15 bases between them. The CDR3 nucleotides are TGTGCCTGGAGTGTACGCGGCACTTCGAGAGAGACCCAGTACTTC. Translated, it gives CAWSVRGTSRETQYF.

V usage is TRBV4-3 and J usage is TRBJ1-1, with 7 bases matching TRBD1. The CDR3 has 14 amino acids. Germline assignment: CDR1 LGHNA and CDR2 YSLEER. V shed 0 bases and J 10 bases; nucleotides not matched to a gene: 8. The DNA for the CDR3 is TGCGCCAGCAGCCAAGATGGAGGGGGCGACCTAGCTTTCTTT. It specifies CASSQDGGGDLAFF.